The rows below give T cell receptor beta chains drawn from one sample of a study of blood T cell repertoires in COVID-19. The data were produced by immunoSEQ multiplex PCR, yet TCRdb's version contains in-frame clones alone and is incomplete. The sample includes under 250,000 clones, approximately 87% of them seen just once. Sequenced material: peripheral blood. The receptors come from a woman in her seventies with active or convalescent COVID-19. Both conserved end residues are part of each CDR3. Each record gives: D gene, J gene, V gene, clone size, CDR3 protein, CDR3 DNA. The D gene is left open where the match is weak. Only some rows state a clone size, as once, few, many or a class for expanded clones.

d_call: TRBD1
j_call: TRBJ2-2
v_call: TRBV18
clone_size: -
cdr3_aa: CASSLGTVDTGELFF
cdr3_nt: TGTGCCAGCTCACTAGGGACAGTCGACACCGGGGAGCTGTTTTTT

d_call: -
j_call: TRBJ1-2
v_call: TRBV4-2
clone_size: once
cdr3_aa: CASSQRAGGRGDYGYTF
cdr3_nt: TGTGCCAGCAGCCAAAGGGCCGGCGGCAGGGGAGACTATGGCTACACCTTC

d_call: TRBD2
j_call: TRBJ2-3
v_call: TRBV5-8
clone_size: -
cdr3_aa: CASSLGLAGAVDTQYF
cdr3_nt: TGTGCCAGCAGCTTGGGTCTAGCGGGAGCAGTAGATACGCAGTATTTT

d_call: -
j_call: TRBJ1-2
v_call: TRBV5-8
clone_size: -
cdr3_aa: CASTRTENYGYTF
cdr3_nt: TGTGCCAGTACCCGGACAGAAAACTATGGCTACACCTTC

d_call: -
j_call: TRBJ1-3
v_call: TRBV25-1
clone_size: -
cdr3_aa: CASSDPYQGSGNTIYF
cdr3_nt: TGTGCCAGCAGTGACCCGTATCAGGGGTCTGGAAACACCATATATTTT

d_call: TRBD1
j_call: TRBJ2-3
v_call: TRBV10-3
clone_size: once
cdr3_aa: CAISLRQGMRTDTQYF
cdr3_nt: TGTGCCATCAGTCTACGACAGGGTATGAGAACAGATACGCAGTATTTT

d_call: -
j_call: TRBJ1-5
v_call: TRBV7-8
clone_size: -
cdr3_aa: CASSLTHSLRNQPQHF
cdr3_nt: TGTGCCAGCAGCTTAACCCACAGCCTACGCAATCAGCCCCAGCATTTT

d_call: TRBD1
j_call: TRBJ1-1
v_call: TRBV10-1
clone_size: -
cdr3_aa: CASSGDRAHPSEAFF
cdr3_nt: TGCGCCAGCAGTGGGGACAGGGCACACCCCTCTGAAGCTTTCTTT

d_call: -
j_call: TRBJ1-4
v_call: TRBV30
clone_size: -
cdr3_aa: CAWSEGAWNEKLFF
cdr3_nt: TGTGCCTGGAGTGAAGGGGCCTGGAATGAAAAACTGTTTTTT

d_call: TRBD1
j_call: TRBJ2-3
v_call: TRBV7-8
clone_size: -
cdr3_aa: CASSLRTGMGTDTQYF
cdr3_nt: TGTGCCAGCAGCCTCCGGACAGGGATGGGCACAGATACGCAGTATTTT

d_call: -
j_call: TRBJ2-5
v_call: TRBV5-8
clone_size: -
cdr3_aa: CASSWGRVGGEQETQYF
cdr3_nt: TGTGCCAGCAGCTGGGGTCGTGTGGGGGGTGAGCAAGAGACCCAGTACTTC

d_call: TRBD2
j_call: TRBJ2-3
v_call: TRBV7-9
clone_size: -
cdr3_aa: CASSSIAGAGSTDTQYF
cdr3_nt: TGTGCCAGCAGCTCAATAGCGGGAGCGGGAAGCACAGATACGCAGTATTTT

d_call: TRBD1
j_call: TRBJ1-2
v_call: TRBV7-2
clone_size: -
cdr3_aa: CASPPGQGHGGYTF
cdr3_nt: TGTGCCTCTCCCCCGGGACAGGGACATGGTGGCTACACCTTC

d_call: TRBD1
j_call: TRBJ1-6
v_call: TRBV28
clone_size: -
cdr3_aa: CASSLDRAGNSPLHF
cdr3_nt: TGTGCCAGCAGCCTGGACAGGGCGGGAAATTCACCCCTCCACTTT

d_call: TRBD1
j_call: TRBJ1-6
v_call: TRBV7-2
clone_size: -
cdr3_aa: CASSPRGLGNNSPLHF
cdr3_nt: TGTGCCAGCAGCCCCAGGGGGTTGGGAAATAATTCACCCCTCCACTTT

d_call: TRBD1
j_call: TRBJ1-1
v_call: TRBV6-6
clone_size: -
cdr3_aa: CASRAGTGSTEAFF
cdr3_nt: TGTGCCAGCAGGGCCGGGACAGGGTCCACTGAAGCTTTCTTT

d_call: -
j_call: TRBJ1-6
v_call: TRBV6-5
clone_size: -
cdr3_aa: CASSTGGIFNSPLHF
cdr3_nt: TGTGCCAGCAGTACTGGCGGGATTTTTAATTCACCCCTCCACTTT

d_call: -
j_call: TRBJ1-4
v_call: TRBV15
clone_size: -
cdr3_aa: CATSRGGSTNEKLFF
cdr3_nt: TGTGCCACCAGCAGAGGAGGCTCAACTAATGAAAAACTGTTTTTT

d_call: TRBD2
j_call: TRBJ2-1
v_call: TRBV5-4
clone_size: -
cdr3_aa: CASSLTSGSFNEQFF
cdr3_nt: TGTGCCAGCAGCCTTACTAGCGGGAGTTTCAATGAGCAGTTCTTC

d_call: -
j_call: TRBJ1-1
v_call: TRBV6-5
clone_size: -
cdr3_aa: CASSYSGGYTEAFF
cdr3_nt: TGTGCCAGCAGTTACTCCGGGGGGTACACTGAAGCTTTCTTT

d_call: -
j_call: TRBJ1-1
v_call: TRBV2
clone_size: -
cdr3_aa: CASSVDRPVPGAPLREAFF
cdr3_nt: TGTGCCAGCAGTGTCGACAGACCAGTCCCCGGCGCTCCCCTTCGTGAAGCTTTCTTT

d_call: TRBD1
j_call: TRBJ2-7
v_call: TRBV10-3
clone_size: few
cdr3_aa: CAISESTGDQGYF
cdr3_nt: TGTGCCATCAGTGAGTCCACAGGGGACCAAGGGTACTTC

d_call: TRBD1
j_call: TRBJ1-4
v_call: TRBV3-1/TRBV3-2
clone_size: -
cdr3_aa: CASSKEGTGRRGKLFF
cdr3_nt: TGTGCCAGCAGCAAAGAGGGGACAGGACGCAGGGGAAAACTGTTTTTT

d_call: -
j_call: TRBJ2-3
v_call: TRBV7-3
clone_size: -
cdr3_aa: CASSFGLGEEGDTQYF
cdr3_nt: TGTGCCAGCAGCTTTGGACTCGGGGAGGAGGGGGATACGCAGTATTTT

d_call: TRBD2
j_call: TRBJ2-4
v_call: TRBV18
clone_size: -
cdr3_aa: CASSSGLAGTGDIQYF
cdr3_nt: TGTGCCAGCTCATCGGGACTAGCGGGGACGGGAGACATTCAGTACTTC

d_call: -
j_call: TRBJ2-1
v_call: TRBV21-1
clone_size: -
cdr3_aa: CASFPWGRDNEQFF
cdr3_nt: TGTGCCAGCTTCCCATGGGGGAGGGACAATGAGCAGTTCTTC

d_call: -
j_call: TRBJ2-7
v_call: TRBV6-6
clone_size: few
cdr3_aa: CASSSGRSYEQYF
cdr3_nt: TGTGCCAGCAGTTCCGGGAGAAGCTACGAGCAGTACTTC

d_call: TRBD1
j_call: TRBJ2-2
v_call: TRBV6-1
clone_size: -
cdr3_aa: CASSEGTGAYLTTGELFF
cdr3_nt: TGTGCCAGCAGTGAGGGGACAGGGGCCTACCTTACCACCGGGGAGCTGTTTTTT

d_call: -
j_call: TRBJ2-5
v_call: TRBV18
clone_size: -
cdr3_aa: CASSPETKGTQYF
cdr3_nt: TGTGCCAGCTCACCGGAGACCAAAGGGACCCAGTACTTC

d_call: TRBD2
j_call: TRBJ2-7
v_call: TRBV18
clone_size: -
cdr3_aa: CASSPLSGGLNEQYF
cdr3_nt: TGTGCCAGCTCCCCACTTAGCGGGGGGCTAAACGAGCAGTACTTC

d_call: TRBD1
j_call: TRBJ2-7
v_call: TRBV19
clone_size: -
cdr3_aa: CASSSAGTGGNEQYF
cdr3_nt: TGTGCCAGTAGTAGTGCCGGGACAGGGGGCAACGAGCAGTACTTC

d_call: -
j_call: TRBJ1-1
v_call: TRBV18
clone_size: -
cdr3_aa: CASSPTISNTEAFF
cdr3_nt: TGTGCCAGCTCACCAACCATTAGTAACACTGAAGCTTTCTTT

d_call: TRBD1
j_call: TRBJ1-2
v_call: TRBV19
clone_size: -
cdr3_aa: CASSTERQGYGYTF
cdr3_nt: TGTGCCAGTAGTACGGAACGACAGGGCTATGGCTACACCTTC

d_call: -
j_call: TRBJ1-2
v_call: TRBV28
clone_size: -
cdr3_aa: CASAGRAGVNYGYTF
cdr3_nt: TGTGCCAGCGCTGGGAGGGCAGGGGTAAACTATGGCTACACCTTC

d_call: -
j_call: TRBJ1-1
v_call: TRBV6-2/TRBV6-3
clone_size: -
cdr3_aa: CASSFLGHSNTEAFF
cdr3_nt: TGTGCCAGCAGTTTCCTGGGACACTCTAACACTGAAGCTTTCTTT

d_call: -
j_call: TRBJ1-3
v_call: TRBV15
clone_size: -
cdr3_aa: CATSREGAGGNTIYF
cdr3_nt: TGTGCCACCAGCAGAGAGGGGGCCGGCGGAAACACCATATATTTT

d_call: -
j_call: TRBJ2-7
v_call: TRBV2
clone_size: -
cdr3_aa: CASRGDSGEQYF
cdr3_nt: TGTGCCAGCAGGGGAGACTCGGGGGAGCAGTACTTC

d_call: -
j_call: TRBJ1-2
v_call: TRBV5-1
clone_size: -
cdr3_aa: CASSLQTTNYGYTF
cdr3_nt: TGCGCCAGCAGCCTCCAGACAACTAACTATGGCTACACCTTC

d_call: -
j_call: TRBJ1-5
v_call: TRBV4-1
clone_size: -
cdr3_aa: CASSQDRQGQVSWNQPQHF
cdr3_nt: TGCGCCAGCAGCCAAGATCGGCAGGGCCAGGTGTCTTGGAATCAGCCCCAGCATTTT

d_call: -
j_call: TRBJ1-1
v_call: TRBV5-4
clone_size: -
cdr3_aa: CASSSPPGNTEAFF
cdr3_nt: TGTGCCAGCAGCTCGCCCCCGGGGAACACTGAAGCTTTCTTT

d_call: TRBD2
j_call: TRBJ2-3
v_call: TRBV18
clone_size: -
cdr3_aa: CASSPSGPPDTQYF
cdr3_nt: TGTGCCAGCTCACCTAGCGGGCCCCCGGATACGCAGTATTTT

d_call: -
j_call: TRBJ1-5
v_call: TRBV6-6
clone_size: -
cdr3_aa: CASSYGGGYSNQPQHF
cdr3_nt: TGTGCCAGCAGTTACGGGGGCGGCTATAGCAATCAGCCCCAGCATTTT

d_call: TRBD1
j_call: TRBJ1-1
v_call: TRBV24-1
clone_size: few
cdr3_aa: CATSDGQDQNTEAFF
cdr3_nt: TGTGCCACCAGTGACGGACAGGACCAGAACACTGAAGCTTTCTTT